The present TCR beta chain was sequenced within a study of ipilimumab plus nivolumab after autologous stem cell transplantation. As for the study in general: The myeloma group: high-risk transplant-naive, or relapse within 3 years after first autologous transplant. Points from the study as a whole: TCR repertoire, Treg phenotype and gut microbiota reportedly support more study of this approach.

The CDR3 extends over 17 amino acids. Germline lookup yields CDR1 KGHSH and CDR2 LQKENI. With 0 bases clipped from V and 4 bases from J, the junction kept 8 bases outside the gene matches. Sequenced by immunoSEQ multiplex PCR; TCRdb stores in-frame clones only, minus some. The profile shows a few thousand clones, around 66% of them singletons. Note on this clone: What it recognizes is unknown.

This sequence was found in a male donor with multiple myeloma. The chain uses TRBV18 and TRBJ1-2, with TRBD1 matching 10 bases. This specimen was PBMCs, taken in a trial of ipilimumab plus nivolumab as post-transplant consolidation. The CDR3: CASSPPSTGGQGYGYTF. As DNA, the CDR3 is TGTGCCAGCTCACCACCGTCGACAGGGGGCCAGGGCTATGGCTACACCTTC.